Below, 14 T cell receptor beta chains from the same sample are listed, as sequenced in a study of tumor and adjacent non-tumor tissue in lung cancer. A modified ARM-PCR protocol with three rounds of nested PCR amplified TCRbeta. TCRdb reprocessed the multiplex PCR reads with MiXCR, giving one entry per CDR3 protein. In the table there are some 100,000 distinct CDR3 sequences, 80% of which are singletons. RNA was extracted from bulk tissue without any cell sorting. More than 3 cm separated this lung sample from the edge of the tumor. Sequencing was done on a sample of distant non-tumor lung tissue. The receptor set was obtained from a man in his 60s with small cell lung cancer.

There are many counts of this clonotype. The J gene is TRBJ2-1, the V gene TRBV6-2 or TRBV6-3, with 9 bases aligning to TRBD1. V shed 7 bases, J shed 9 bases, and the junction held 13 bases outside the gene matches. The CDR3 loop spans 15 amino acids. Germline V lookup: CDR1 MNHEY, CDR2 SVGEGT. CDR3 region: CASTLGQGLLSEQFF. The CDR3 bases are TGTGCCAGCACCCTGGGACAGGGTTTATTGTCTGAGCAGTTCTTC.

In regard to this clonotype: Since no conserved phenylalanine or tryptophan closes the CDR3, a read error is the likely cause. It is unclear where the CDR3 begins or ends on the DNA, so no DNA is shown, and the CDR3 is as TCRdb lists it. The chain combines TRBV29-1 with TRBJ2-5; TRBD1 is the table's D call, not checked against the DNA. The CDR3 extends over 12 residues, inclusive of both ends. Germline V CDR1 and CDR2: SQVTM, ANQGSEA. The CDR3 region is CSAFTGQEIQYL.

As for this clonotype: Without the conserved terminal phenylalanine or tryptophan, this CDR3 likely stems from a read error. This chain joins TRBV6-5 and TRBJ2-6; D uncertain. V shed 0 bases and J shed 4 bases, with 4 bases lying between them. The CDR3 runs 14 residues. CDR1 and CDR2 from the germline V gene are MNHEY and SVGAGI. CDR3 DNA: TGTGCCAGCAGTTACTCAAAGGGGGCCAACGTCCTGACTTAC. This encodes CASSYSKGANVLTY.

On this clonotype itself: A junction end diverges from the germline sequence, so it may reflect a read error. The gene calls are TRBV6-2 or TRBV6-3 and TRBJ2-7, with 9 bases fitting TRBD2. The germline CDR1 and CDR2 sequences are MNHEY and SVGEGT. The CDR3 has 14 amino acids. CDR3 bases: TGCGCCAGTAAGATAGCGGGAGCCCCTATCGAGCAGTACTTC. It encodes CASKIAGAPIEQYF.

In the case of this clonotype: This sequence may be a read error, since a much larger clone differs from it by one base. The V call is TRBV20-1, the J call TRBJ2-7, with a possible D match to TRBD2 (6 bases). Trimming removed 6 bases from V and 6 bases from J, with 21 bases in between. The CDR3 loop spans 14 amino acids. Per germline, CDR1 DFQATT and CDR2 SNEGSKA (reference sequence). The CDR3 nucleotides are TGCAGTGCGACCCTAGCGCGCAAGGTAGGCGAGCAGTACTTC. Protein product: CSATLARKVGEQYF.

With respect to this clonotype: Its ends do not fully match the called genes, so a read error is possible. The chain combines TRBV4-1 with TRBJ1-5, with D tentatively TRBD2 (6 bases). The J call could be wrong; TRBJ2-3 is a better fit for the DNA end. The germline V gene encodes CDR1 MGHRA and CDR2 YSYEKL. This CDR3 contains 13 residues. The CDR3 nucleotides read TGCGCCCGCAGCCGGGGGATGTCTCAGCCCCAGTATTTT. Its protein is CARSRGMSQPQYF.

The chain carries TRBV7-8 and TRBJ2-3; D possibly corresponds to TRBD1 (5 bases). The CDR3 has 16 residues. Per the germline V gene, CDR1 is SGHVS and CDR2 is FQNEAQ. V gave up 3 bases and J gave up 0 bases, with 13 bases separating them. The CDR3 bases are TGTGCCAGCAGCTTTGGGGCCAGCGTGAGCACAGATACGCAGTATTTT. Translated, it gives CASSFGASVSTDTQYF.

Worth noting for this clonotype: No conserved phenylalanine or tryptophan is present at the end of the CDR3, so a read error is the likely explanation. The J gene is TRBJ2-1, the V gene TRBV11-1; D is unresolved. CDR1 SGHAT and CDR2 FQDESV come from the germline V gene (reference sequence). The germline V and J ends were trimmed by 5 bases and 8 bases, with 13 bases remaining between them. CDR3 length: 13 amino acids. This CDR3 reads CASSTKSDDEQFY. CDR3 bases: TGTGCCAGCAGCACAAAGAGTGATGATGAGCAGTTCTAC.

The chain carries TRBV20-1 and TRBJ1-4, with TRBD1 as a possible D gene (5 bases). The CDR3 spans 16 residues. Germline V gene data show CDR1 as DFQATT and CDR2 as SNEGSKA (reference sequence). V lost 7 bases and J 0 bases, leaving 18 bases between the germline ends. This chain's CDR3 is CSDKAGTAATNEKLFF. Here the CDR3 DNA reads TGCAGTGATAAAGCTGGGACGGCGGCAACTAATGAAAAACTGTTTTTT.

The chain combines TRBV29-1 with TRBJ2-5; D possibly matches TRBD1 or TRBD2 (5 bases each). The CDR3 has 11 amino acids. In germline, CDR1 is SQVTM, CDR2 ANQGSEA. DNA for the CDR3: TGCTGTCACGGAGGTCAGGGGACCCAGTACTTC. This sequence encodes CCHGGQGTQYF. Looking up the rest from reference TRBV29-1 and TRBJ2-5 gives the full variable domain: SAVISQKPSRDICQRGTSLTIQCQVDSQVTMMFWYRQQPGQSLTLIATANQGSEATYESGFVIDKFPISRPNLTFSTLTVSNMSPEDSSIYLCCHGGQGTQYFGPGTRLLVL.

This clonotype was seen only a few times. This could be a read error, since a much larger clone is one nucleotide away. This chain uses TRBV10-2 with TRBJ1-1; 8 nucleotides line up with TRBD1. The junction had 6 bases not matched to a gene; V was cut back by 6 bases and J by 3 bases. The CDR3 contains 14 residues. CDR1 WSHSY and CDR2 SAAADI come from the germline V gene. Written as DNA, the CDR3 is TGCGCCAGCAGGGACAGGGAGGGGGACACTGAAGCTTTCTTT. Translating it yields CASRDREGDTEAFF.

With respect to this clonotype: Given the absence of the conserved phenylalanine or tryptophan at the CDR3 end, a read error is likely. The J gene is TRBJ2-1, the V gene TRBV6-6; D might be TRBD2 (6 bases). Trimming cost V 7 bases and J 7 bases, with 20 bases left between them. This CDR3 is built from 15 residues. Per the germline V gene, CDR1 is MNHNY and CDR2 is SVGAGI (reference sequence). Here the CDR3 reads CASTRLSGDSNEQFL. The CDR3 nucleotides read TGTGCCAGCACCAGACTATCGGGAGATTCAAATGAGCAGTTCCTC.

Concerning this clonotype: The CDR3 end shows no conserved phenylalanine or tryptophan, and so a read error is likely. It is unclear where the CDR3 begins or ends on the DNA, so no DNA is shown, and the CDR3 is as TCRdb lists it. The chain couples TRBV29-1 to TRBJ2-3; TRBD2, the table's D call, was not compared with the DNA. The germline V gene has CDR1 SQVTM and CDR2 ANQGSEA. The CDR3 totals 13 residues, both ends included. The CDR3 is CSVEGSGTDTLYY.

This clonotype is medium-sized by share. The DNA of the CDR3 is TGTGCCAGCAGTCCCACCCCATCACTAACCTACAATGAGCAGTTCTTC. The encoded protein is CASSPTPSLTYNEQFF. The chain uses TRBV11-2 and TRBJ2-1; D is unresolved. The germline gives CDR1 SGHAT, CDR2 FQNNGV. The CDR3 extends over 16 amino acids. Deletions cut 6 bases from V and 2 bases from J, with 17 bases between. Full variable domain (outside the CDR3, taken from reference TRBV11-2 and TRBJ2-1): EAGVAQSPRYKIIEKRQSVAFWCNPISGHATLYWYQQILGQGPKLLIQFQNNGVVDDSQLPKDRFSAERLKGVDSTLKIQPAKLEDSAVYLCASSPTPSLTYNEQFFGPGTRLTVL.